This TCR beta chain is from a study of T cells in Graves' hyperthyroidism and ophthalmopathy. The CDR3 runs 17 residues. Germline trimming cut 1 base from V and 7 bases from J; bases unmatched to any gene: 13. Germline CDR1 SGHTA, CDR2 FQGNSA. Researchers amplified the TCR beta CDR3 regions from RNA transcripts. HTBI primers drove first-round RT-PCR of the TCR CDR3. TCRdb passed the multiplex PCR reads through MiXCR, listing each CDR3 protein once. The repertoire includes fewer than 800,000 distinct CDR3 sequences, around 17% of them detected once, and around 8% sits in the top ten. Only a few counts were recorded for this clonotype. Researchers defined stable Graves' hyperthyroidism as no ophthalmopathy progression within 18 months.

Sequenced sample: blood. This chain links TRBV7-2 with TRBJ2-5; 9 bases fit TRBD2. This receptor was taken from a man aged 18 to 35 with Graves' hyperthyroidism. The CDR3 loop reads CASSLVGGLALIGTQYF. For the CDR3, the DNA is TGTGCCAGCAGCTTAGTAGGGGGACTAGCTCTGATCGGGACCCAGTACTTC.